This T cell receptor beta chain was profiled in a study of naive and memory T cell subsets. Cells stained for CD3, CD4, CD8, CD45RA, CD27 and viability were sorted into four CD45RA/CD27 subsets. Both TRBC1 and TRBC2 were covered by a beta constant-region primer of two equimolar oligonucleotides. Nested alpha and beta constant-region primers with the SP2 primer drove four PCR rounds on ligated cDNA. TCRdb re-derived calls from the UMI-ligation and nested PCR reads in MiXCR, one entry per CDR3 protein. The sample records about 90,000 distinct CDR3 sequences, 11% being singletons. Germline V CDR1 and CDR2: SGHTA, FQGNSA. The CDR3 is 16 residues long. J gave up 6 bases and V 4 bases, and 15 bases lay outside the gene matches. In the case of this clonotype: What it binds is not known.

Findings and limits, study-wide: A few larger clonotypes appeared in naive repertoires, especially CD8, possibly memory cells re-expressing CD45RA. Clonotypes here are unpaired alpha or beta chain sequences.

The V call is TRBV7-2, the J call TRBJ2-7, with TRBD1 matching 7 bases. The sequenced sample consisted of naive CD4+ T cells from blood. This clonotype originated in a human donor in good health. The CDR3 here is CASSSAGTVNVGEQYF. CDR3 sequence (DNA): TGTGCCAGCAGCTCCGCCGGGACAGTAAATGTGGGCGAGCAGTACTTC. The full variable domain, in which reference TRBV7-2 and TRBJ2-7 provide the parts outside the CDR3, is GAGVSQSPSNKVTEKGKDVELRCDPISGHTALYWYRQSLGQGLEFLIYFQGNSAPDKSGLPSDRFSAERTGGSVSTLTIQRTQQEDSAVYLCASSSAGTVNVGEQYFGPGTRLTVT.